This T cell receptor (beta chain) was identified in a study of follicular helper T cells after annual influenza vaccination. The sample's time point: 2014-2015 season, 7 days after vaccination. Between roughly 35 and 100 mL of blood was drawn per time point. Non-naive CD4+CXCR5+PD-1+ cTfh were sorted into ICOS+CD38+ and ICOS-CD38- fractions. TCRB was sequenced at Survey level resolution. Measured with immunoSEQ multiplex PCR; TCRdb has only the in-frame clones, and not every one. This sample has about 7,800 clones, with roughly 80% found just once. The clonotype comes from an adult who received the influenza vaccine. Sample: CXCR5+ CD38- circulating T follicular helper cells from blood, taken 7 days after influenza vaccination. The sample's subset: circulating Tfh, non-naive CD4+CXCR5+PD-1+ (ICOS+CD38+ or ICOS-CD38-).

CDR3 in amino acids: CASSQVGLGGGRGETQYF. CDR3 DNA sequence: TGCGCCAGCAGCCAAGTGGGTCTAGGGGGGGGCCGCGGAGAGACCCAGTACTTC. The V call is TRBV4-1, the J call TRBJ2-5; a possible D gene is TRBD2 (7 bases). The V gene's germline CDR1 is MGHRA and CDR2 YSYEKL. Trimming removed 1 base at V and 4 bases at J, with 22 bases between. This CDR3 has 18 amino acids.